Below are 21 T cell receptor beta chains sequenced from a single sample in a study of cytotoxic CD8 clonotypes in ibrutinib-treated CLL. Here immunoSEQ multiplex PCR was the method, and the copy in TCRdb shows in-frame clones only, minus some. In the table there are approximately 280,000 clones, roughly four fifths of which are singletons. Sequencing used PBMCs, obtained at disease progression, from a patient treated with ibrutinib. The receptors were sampled from a human donor with chronic lymphocytic leukemia.

The V and J genes are TRBV27 and TRBJ2-6, with 7 bases lining up with TRBD1. CDR1 and CDR2 (germline): MNHEY, SMNVEV (reference sequence). CDR3 length: 17 residues. Trimming removed 5 bases from V and 0 bases from J; junction bases left unmatched: 7. CDR3 protein: CASSNRGPLSGANVLTF. The CDR3 nucleotides are TGTGCCAGCAGTAACAGGGGACCTCTCTCTGGGGCCAACGTCCTGACTTTC.

The chain joins TRBV10-2 to TRBJ2-3; D ambiguous. Trimming pared 0 bases from V and 2 bases from J, leaving 6 bases between. Looked up from germline, CDR1 is WSHSY and CDR2 is SAAADI. The CDR3 length is 14 residues. The CDR3 DNA follows: TGCGCCAGCAGTGAGTCGGGGAACACAGATACGCAGTATTTT. Protein: CASSESGNTDTQYF.

On this clone: Other DNA sequences in the sample encode the same CDR3. The rearrangement joins TRBV4-1 to TRBJ1-2; D is unclear. Germline CDR1 and CDR2: MGHRA and YSYEKL. The CDR3 is made up of 14 amino acids. The ends were cut back, 1 base at V and 0 bases at J, with 6 bases in the middle. CDR3 DNA sequence: TGCGCCAGCAGCCAAGGGCCCACTAACTATGGCTACACCTTC. This gives the protein CASSQGPTNYGYTF.

This clone was recorded a few times. Distinct nucleotide sequences in the sample also encode this CDR3. The rearrangement joins TRBV15 to TRBJ2-3; a possible D gene is TRBD1 (5 bases). Per germline, CDR1 LNHNV and CDR2 YYDKDF (reference sequence). V was cut by 3 bases and J by 3 bases, with 7 bases left in between. The CDR3 totals 13 residues. The CDR3 is CATSRGPTDTQYF. In nucleotides, the CDR3 is TGTGCCACCAGCAGGGGGCCGACAGATACGCAGTATTTT.

V usage is TRBV27 and J usage is TRBJ2-7; weak D call: TRBD1 (6 bases). The germline CDR1 and CDR2 sequences are MNHEY and SMNVEV (reference sequence). This CDR3 region has 15 residues. The V and J ends lost 1 base and 5 bases respectively, with 15 bases between them. The CDR3 spells CASSLYGRGVNEQYF. The CDR3 bases are TGTGCCAGCAGTTTATACGGCAGGGGAGTCAACGAGCAGTACTTC.

The chain joins TRBV6-5 to TRBJ2-3; TRBD1 matches at 7 bases. The ends lost 9 bases at V and 9 bases at J; junction bases unmatched: 6. CDR3 length equals 11 residues. Germline lookup yields CDR1 MNHEY and CDR2 SVGAGI. The CDR3 coding sequence is TGTGCCAGTCAAACAGGGGACACGCAGTATTTT. This codes for CASQTGDTQYF.

The J gene is TRBJ2-1, the V gene TRBV29-1; 7 positions match TRBD2. Germline V CDR1 and CDR2: SQVTM, ANQGSEA. The CDR3 is 13 amino acids. The V gene end was trimmed by 4 bases and the J gene end by 9 bases; junction bases not matched to a gene: 9. The CDR3 loop reads CSVGYREAIEQFF. CDR3 nucleotide sequence: TGCAGCGTTGGTTATCGGGAGGCCATTGAGCAGTTCTTC.

The chain has TRBV11-2 and TRBJ2-7; D is undetermined. This CDR3 spans 13 amino acids. With 1 base removed from V and 2 bases from J, the gap between germline ends came to 6 bases. Germline assignment: CDR1 SGHAT and CDR2 FQNNGV. CDR3 nucleotides: TGTGCCAGCAGCTTAGGTGCAACCTACGAGCAGTACTTC. This gives the protein CASSLGATYEQYF.

The chain links TRBV7-2 to TRBJ2-5, with 12 bases fitting TRBD2. Germline values: CDR1 SGHTA, CDR2 FQGNSA. This CDR3 is built from 16 residues. Trimming at V came to 1 base and at J to 6 bases, leaving 6 bases not matched to a gene. The CDR3 sequence: CASSLVRTSGAKTQYF. In DNA, the CDR3 is TGTGCCAGCAGCTTAGTTCGGACTAGCGGGGCCAAGACCCAGTACTTC.

This sequence joins TRBV5-1 and TRBJ1-3; D is perhaps TRBD1 (6 bases). Trimming removed 5 bases from V and 0 bases from J, with 15 bases in between. In germline, CDR1 is SGHRS, CDR2 YFSETQ. The CDR3 covers 16 residues. The DNA of the CDR3 is TGCGCCAGCAGTCCTCTACAGGGACTCTCTGGAAACACCATATATTTT. Translation gives CASSPLQGLSGNTIYF.

V usage is TRBV5-4 and J usage is TRBJ1-3; D is unresolved. The CDR3 has 15 residues. V dropped 0 bases and J dropped 1 base, with 8 bases sitting between them. Germline V gene sequence: CDR1 SGHNT, CDR2 YYREEE (reference sequence). The CDR3 protein is CASSLGIGSGNTIYF. The CDR3, as DNA: TGTGCCAGCAGCTTGGGCATTGGATCTGGAAACACCATATATTTT.

The chain carries TRBV9 and TRBJ2-1; the D call may be TRBD1 or TRBD2 (6 bases each). CDR1 SGDLS and CDR2 YYNGEE come from the germline V gene. V lost 0 bases and J lost 8, with 15 bases in between. The CDR3 runs to 15 residues. CDR3 residues: CASSVEGGAVDEQFF. The CDR3 region has the DNA TGTGCCAGCAGCGTAGAGGGGGGCGCGGTCGATGAGCAGTTCTTC.

The gene calls are TRBV5-8 and TRBJ2-7; D is unclear. The germline V and J ends were trimmed by 0 bases and 4 bases, with 11 bases remaining between them. The CDR3 contains 14 residues. The V gene's germline CDR1 is SGHTS and CDR2 YDEGEE. DNA of the CDR3: TGTGCCAGCAGCTTGGCTGGCTTGAGGTACGAGCAGTACTTC. This sequence encodes CASSLAGLRYEQYF.

The chain uses TRBV7-9 and TRBJ2-1; 10 bases match TRBD1. Germline CDR1 reads SEHNR; CDR2 reads FQNEAQ (reference sequence). The ends lost 4 bases at V and 4 bases at J; junction bases unmatched: 1. The CDR3 has 14 residues. The CDR3 loop reads CASSSGQGYNEQFF. The DNA for the CDR3 is TGTGCCAGCAGCTCGGGACAGGGGTACAATGAGCAGTTCTTC.

The chain has TRBV12-5 and TRBJ1-2; no clear D gene. The V and J ends lost 7 bases and 7 bases respectively, with 16 bases between them. CDR1 and CDR2 from the germline V gene are LGHNT and FRNRAP. This CDR3 has 13 residues. CDR3 in amino acids: CASVQGPAGGYTF. DNA of the CDR3: TGTGCTAGTGTCCAAGGGCCGGCCGGTGGCTACACCTTC.

This rearrangement joins TRBV4-1 to TRBJ2-5; no firm D call. Trimming pared 3 bases from V and 5 bases from J, leaving 16 bases between. The CDR3 sequence is 15 residues long. Germline V lookup: CDR1 MGHRA, CDR2 YSYEKL. The CDR3 is CASSQGTKNGETQYF. The CDR3 nucleotides are TGCGCCAGCAGCCAGGGAACGAAAAATGGGGAGACCCAGTACTTC.

The V call is TRBV19, the J call TRBJ1-2; no clear D. With 6 bases removed from V and 0 bases from J, the gap between germline ends came to 20 bases. The germline V gene encodes CDR1 LNHDA and CDR2 SQIVND (reference sequence). The CDR3 loop spans 17 amino acids. CDR3 DNA sequence: TGTGCCAGTAGGGGTTCTCCGGGAATATTTCCTAACTATGGCTACACCTTC. Its protein product is CASRGSPGIFPNYGYTF.

The rearrangement joins TRBV29-1 to TRBJ2-1; possibly TRBD2 for D (6 bases). The V and J ends lost 1 base and 4 bases respectively, with 8 bases between them. Germline V CDR1 and CDR2: SQVTM, ANQGSEA. This CDR3 has 13 residues. CDR3 loop: CSVEGGLYNEQFF. The DNA for the CDR3 is TGCAGCGTTGAAGGGGGACTGTACAATGAGCAGTTCTTC.

The chain links TRBV18 to TRBJ2-5; weak D call: TRBD1 (6 bases). This CDR3 is 13 amino acids long. The V end was cut by 5 bases, the J end by 1 base, with 8 bases between. Germline CDR1 reads KGHSH; CDR2 reads LQKENI. CDR3 in amino acids: CASSRGIQETQYF. The CDR3 DNA is TGTGCCAGCTCAAGGGGGATCCAAGAGACCCAGTACTTC.

The rearrangement uses TRBV2 and TRBJ2-3, with 11 bases that match TRBD2. Unmatched junction bases numbered 4, after V lost 7 bases and J lost 4 bases. CDR3 length equals 14 residues. Germline CDR1 reads SNHLY; CDR2 reads FYNNEI. In DNA form, the CDR3 reads TGTGCCAGCACGGGACTAGCGGAGCCAGATACGCAGTATTTT. Its protein is CASTGLAEPDTQYF.

This clone came up a few times. The rearrangement links TRBV21-1 to TRBJ2-7; the listed D gene, TRBD2, was not tested against the DNA. TRBV21-1 corresponds to a pseudogene. The CDR3 is made up of 13 amino acids. For the CDR3, the DNA is TGTGCCAGCGTTAGCGGGAGGGCCAGGGAGCAGTACTTC. Its translation is CASVSGRAREQYF.